This TCR beta chain was sequenced during a study of OX40 agonist ivuxolimab in advanced cancers. Remarks on this clone: Its target is unknown. One end of the junction does not line up with germline, which may come from a read error.

General study points: The study found among the lowest clonal expansion in partial responders at 0.1-3.0 mg/kg.

Profiled with immunoSEQ multiplex PCR; TCRdb holds only in-frame clones, not every one. The table lists about 19,000 clones, 83% of them singletons. This CDR3 is 15 amino acids long. The source of this sequence is an adult with an advanced solid tumor such as melanoma, head and neck, liver or kidney cancer. The gene calls are TRBV5-3 and TRBJ2-5; 9 bases are shared with TRBD1. TRBV5-3 is filed as an ORF, its function uncertain. Material: CD4+ or CD8+ T cells sorted from blood, obtained in a trial of the OX40 agonist ivuxolimab. The CDR3 protein is CASSSDTGGGETQYF. As DNA, the CDR3 is TGTGCCAGCAGCTCAGATACAGGGGGCGGAGAGACCCAGTACTTC.